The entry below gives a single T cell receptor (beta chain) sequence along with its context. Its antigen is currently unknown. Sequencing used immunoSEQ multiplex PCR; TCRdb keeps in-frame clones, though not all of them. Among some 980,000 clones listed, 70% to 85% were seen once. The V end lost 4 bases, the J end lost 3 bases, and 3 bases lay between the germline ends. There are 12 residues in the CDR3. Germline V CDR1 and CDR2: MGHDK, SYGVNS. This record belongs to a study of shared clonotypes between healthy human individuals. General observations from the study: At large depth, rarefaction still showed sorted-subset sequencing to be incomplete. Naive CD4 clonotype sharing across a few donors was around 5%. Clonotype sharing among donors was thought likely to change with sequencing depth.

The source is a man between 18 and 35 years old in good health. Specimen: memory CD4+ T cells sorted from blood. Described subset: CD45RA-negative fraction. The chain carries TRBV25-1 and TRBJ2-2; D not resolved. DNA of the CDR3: TGTGCCAGCAGTGCGTACACCGGGGAGCTGTTTTTT. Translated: CASSAYTGELFF.